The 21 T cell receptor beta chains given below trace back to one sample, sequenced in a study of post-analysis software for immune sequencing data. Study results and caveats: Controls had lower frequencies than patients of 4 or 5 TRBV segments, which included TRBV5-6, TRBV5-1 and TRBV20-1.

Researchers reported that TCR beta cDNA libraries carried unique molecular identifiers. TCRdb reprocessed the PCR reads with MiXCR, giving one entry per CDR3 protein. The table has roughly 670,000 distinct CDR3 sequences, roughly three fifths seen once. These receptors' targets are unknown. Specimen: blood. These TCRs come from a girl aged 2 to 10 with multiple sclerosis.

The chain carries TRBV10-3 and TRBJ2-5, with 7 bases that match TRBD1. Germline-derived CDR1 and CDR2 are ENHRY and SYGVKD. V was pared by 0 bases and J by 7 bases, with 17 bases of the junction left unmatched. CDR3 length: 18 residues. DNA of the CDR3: TGTGCCATCAGTGAGTCGAAGAACCTCTTGGACAGGAGGTGGACCCAGTACTTC. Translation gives CAISESKNLLDRRWTQYF.

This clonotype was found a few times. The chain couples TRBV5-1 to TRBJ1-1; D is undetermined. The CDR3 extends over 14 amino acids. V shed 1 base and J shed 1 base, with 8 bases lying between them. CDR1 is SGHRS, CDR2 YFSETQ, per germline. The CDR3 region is CASSLTEGNTEAFF. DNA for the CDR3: TGCGCCAGCAGCTTGACAGAGGGGAACACTGAAGCTTTCTTT.

Here the CDR3 DNA reads TGCAGCGTTGTCTTAAGGGAGACGCAAGAGACCCAGTACTTC. Its protein product is CSVVLRETQETQYF. V is TRBV29-1 and J is TRBJ2-5, with D possibly being TRBD2 (5 bases). The CDR3 sequence is 14 residues long. CDR1 SQVTM and CDR2 ANQGSEA come from the germline V gene. The V gene lost 4 bases and the J gene lost 2 bases, with 14 bases spanning the gap. Complete variable domain (other parts from reference TRBV29-1 and TRBJ2-5): SAVISQKPSRDICQRGTSLTIQCQVDSQVTMMFWYRQQPGQSLTLIATANQGSEATYESGFVIDKFPISRPNLTFSTLTVSNMSPEDSSIYLCSVVLRETQETQYFGPGTRLLVL.

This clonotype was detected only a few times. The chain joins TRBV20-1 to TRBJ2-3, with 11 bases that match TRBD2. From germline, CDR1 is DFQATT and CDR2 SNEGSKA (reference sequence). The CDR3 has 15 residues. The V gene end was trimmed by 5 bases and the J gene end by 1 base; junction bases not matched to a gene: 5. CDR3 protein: CSALAGGPGTDTQYF. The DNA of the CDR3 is TGCAGTGCTTTAGCGGGGGGGCCGGGCACAGATACGCAGTATTTT.

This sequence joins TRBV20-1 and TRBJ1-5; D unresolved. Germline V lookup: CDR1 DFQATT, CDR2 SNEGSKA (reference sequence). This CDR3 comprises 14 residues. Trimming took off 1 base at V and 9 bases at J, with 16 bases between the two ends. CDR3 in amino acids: CSARVTPNEGPQHF. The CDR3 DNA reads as TGCAGTGCTAGAGTAACACCTAACGAGGGGCCCCAGCATTTT.

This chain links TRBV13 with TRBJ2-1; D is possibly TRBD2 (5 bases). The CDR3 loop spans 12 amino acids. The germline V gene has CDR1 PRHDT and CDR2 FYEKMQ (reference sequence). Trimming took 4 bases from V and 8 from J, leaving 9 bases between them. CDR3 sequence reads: CASSSERYEQFF. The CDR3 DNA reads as TGTGCCAGCAGCTCAGAGCGGTATGAGCAGTTCTTC.

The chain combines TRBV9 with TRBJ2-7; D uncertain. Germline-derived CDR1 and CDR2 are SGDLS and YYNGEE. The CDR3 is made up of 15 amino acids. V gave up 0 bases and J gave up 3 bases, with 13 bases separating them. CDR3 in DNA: TGTGCCAGCAGCGTAGATAACACGCCCGTCTACGAGCAGTACTTC. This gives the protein CASSVDNTPVYEQYF.

The CDR3 nucleotides read TGCAGCGTACCTGGAGCGGGAGAGGGCACCGGGGAGCTGTTTTTT. Its protein product is CSVPGAGEGTGELFF. This rearrangement joins TRBV29-1 to TRBJ2-2, with 8 bases that match TRBD2. Germline loops: CDR1 SQVTM, CDR2 ANQGSEA. The CDR3 extends over 15 amino acids. V was clipped by 6 bases and J by 4 bases; unmatched bases: 10.

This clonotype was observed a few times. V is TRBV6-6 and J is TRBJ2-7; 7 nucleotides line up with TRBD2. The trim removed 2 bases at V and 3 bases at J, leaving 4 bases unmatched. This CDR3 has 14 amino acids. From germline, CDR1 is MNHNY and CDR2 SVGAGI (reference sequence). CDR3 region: CASSYLREGYEQYF. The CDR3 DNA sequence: TGTGCCAGCAGTTACCTAAGGGAGGGCTACGAGCAGTACTTC.

The CDR3 is CASSYKAGYEQYF. CDR3 sequence (DNA): TGTGCCAGCAGTTACAAGGCCGGGTACGAGCAGTACTTC. J is TRBJ2-5 and V is TRBV6-5; D is undetermined. Judging by the DNA end, TRBJ2-7 fits better; the J call may be wrong. CDR1 is MNHEY, CDR2 SVGAGI, per germline. The CDR3 consists of 13 residues.

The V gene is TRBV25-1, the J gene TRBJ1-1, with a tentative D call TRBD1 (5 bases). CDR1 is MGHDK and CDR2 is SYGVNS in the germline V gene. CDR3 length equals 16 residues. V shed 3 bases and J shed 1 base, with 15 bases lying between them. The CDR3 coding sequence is TGTGCCAGCAGTGACGGGACTCTGCTAGGGAACACTGAAGCTTTCTTT. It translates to CASSDGTLLGNTEAFF.

CDR3 amino acids: CASSAEDEQYF. The CDR3 DNA follows: TGTGCCAGCAGTGCAGAGGACGAGCAGTACTTC. This chain links TRBV6-2 or TRBV6-3 with TRBJ2-7; D is ambiguous. CDR3 size: 11 residues. The germline V gene has CDR1 MNHEY and CDR2 SVGEGT. Trimming pared 5 bases from V and 5 bases from J, leaving 7 bases between.

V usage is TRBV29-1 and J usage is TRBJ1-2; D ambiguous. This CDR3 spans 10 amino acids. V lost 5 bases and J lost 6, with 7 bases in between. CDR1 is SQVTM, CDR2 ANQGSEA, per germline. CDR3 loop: CSVKYHGYTF. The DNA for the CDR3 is TGCAGCGTTAAGTACCATGGCTACACCTTC.

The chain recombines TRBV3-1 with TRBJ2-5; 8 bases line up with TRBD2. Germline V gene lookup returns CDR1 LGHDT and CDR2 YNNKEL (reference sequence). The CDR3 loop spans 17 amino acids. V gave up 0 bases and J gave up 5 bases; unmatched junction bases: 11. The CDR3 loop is CASSQEVDGGADETQYF. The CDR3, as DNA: TGTGCCAGCAGCCAAGAGGTCGACGGGGGGGCCGATGAGACCCAGTACTTC.

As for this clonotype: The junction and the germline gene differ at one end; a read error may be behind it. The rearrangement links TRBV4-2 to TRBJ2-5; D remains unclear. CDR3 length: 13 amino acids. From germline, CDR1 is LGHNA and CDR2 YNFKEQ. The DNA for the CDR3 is TGTGCCAGCAGCCACCGCGCAGGAGAGCCCCAGTACTTC. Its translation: CASSHRAGEPQYF.

CDR3 nucleotide sequence: TGTGCCAGCAGCTTTTCCAGGGTGAGAACAGATACGCAGTATTTT. Protein sequence: CASSFSRVRTDTQYF. The V call is TRBV7-9, the J call TRBJ2-3, with D perhaps matching TRBD1 (5 bases). CDR3 size: 15 residues. Germline V gene sequence: CDR1 SEHNR, CDR2 FQNEAQ (reference sequence). Trimming cost V 3 bases and J 3 bases, with 13 bases left between them.

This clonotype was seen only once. The CDR3 region is CASSQDVTRGEKLFF. The CDR3 DNA follows: TGCGCCAGCAGCCAAGATGTAACCCGAGGCGAAAAACTGTTTTTT. The chain has TRBV4-3 and TRBJ1-4, with D uncertain. The CDR3 totals 15 residues. V was shortened by 0 bases and J by 8 bases, with 13 bases between the two germline ends. Germline V gene lookup returns CDR1 LGHNA and CDR2 YSLEER.

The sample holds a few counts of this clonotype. CDR3 bases: TGTGCCAGCAGTGAACGGGACCCTTCAGGGTACAATGAGCAGTTCTTC. Translating gives CASSERDPSGYNEQFF. V usage is TRBV6-4 and J usage is TRBJ2-1; the D call may be TRBD1 or TRBD2 (5 bases each). The CDR3 consists of 16 residues. Germline values: CDR1 MRHNA, CDR2 SNTAGT. The ends were cut back, 3 bases at V and 4 bases at J, with 16 bases in the middle.

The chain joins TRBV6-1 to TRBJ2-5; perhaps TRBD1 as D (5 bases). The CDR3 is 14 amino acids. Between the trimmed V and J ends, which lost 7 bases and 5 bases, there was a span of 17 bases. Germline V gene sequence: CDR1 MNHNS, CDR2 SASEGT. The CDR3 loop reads CASKIIQRQETQYF. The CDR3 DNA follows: TGTGCCAGCAAAATCATTCAGAGACAGGAGACCCAGTACTTC.

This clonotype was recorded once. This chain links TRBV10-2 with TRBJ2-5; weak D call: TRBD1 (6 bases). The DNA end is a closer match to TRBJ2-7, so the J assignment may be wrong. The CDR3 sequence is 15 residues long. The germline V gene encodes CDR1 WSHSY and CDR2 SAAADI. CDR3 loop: CASSSRHRERYEQYF. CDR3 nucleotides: TGCGCCAGCTCTTCTCGTCACAGGGAAAGGTACGAGCAGTACTTC.

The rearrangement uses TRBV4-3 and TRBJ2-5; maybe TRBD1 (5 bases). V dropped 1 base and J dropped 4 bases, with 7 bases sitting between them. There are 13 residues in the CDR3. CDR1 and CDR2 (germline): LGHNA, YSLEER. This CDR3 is CASSQGTSETQYF. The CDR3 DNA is TGCGCCAGCAGCCAAGGGACATCAGAGACCCAGTACTTC.